The rows below give T cell receptor beta chains drawn from one sample of a study of Ad26.COV2.S vaccination and SARS-CoV-2 variants. Assay used: immunoSEQ multiplex PCR; TCRdb lists only in-frame clones, some missing. The sample contains roughly 270,000 clones, around 87% of which appear only once. The sample consisted of peripheral blood, taken in a trial of Ad26.COV2.S vaccine versus placebo. Receptor source: a person aged 18-60 years who received the Ad26.COV2.S COVID-19 vaccine or a placebo. CDR3s include the opening cysteine and the closing phenylalanine or tryptophan. The D gene is left open where the match is weak. Size is omitted from some rows. Given values are once, few, many or a class for expanded clones.

v_call	j_call	d_call	clone_size	cdr3_aa	cdr3_nt
TRBV2	TRBJ1-2	.	.	CASSASSAGYGYTF	TGTGCCAGCAGTGCGTCGAGTGCTGGCTATGGCTACACCTTC
TRBV19	TRBJ2-4	.	.	CASSTTRENIQYF	TGTGCCAGTAGTACGACCAGGGAAAACATTCAGTACTTC
TRBV3-1/TRBV3-2	TRBJ2-3	.	.	CASSHVKRTDTQYF	TGTGCCAGCAGCCATGTTAAACGCACAGATACGCAGTATTTT
TRBV7-2	TRBJ1-1	TRBD1	.	CASSLASTGRTGEAFF	TGTGCCAGCAGCTTAGCCTCGACAGGGAGGACCGGTGAAGCTTTCTTT
TRBV4-1	TRBJ1-4	.	.	CASSPKQGRVNEKLFF	TGCGCCAGCAGCCCAAAGCAGGGGAGGGTGAATGAAAAACTGTTTTTT
TRBV30	TRBJ2-5	.	.	CAGRDGLQETQYF	TGTGCCGGCCGGGACGGACTCCAAGAGACCCAGTACTTC
TRBV5-1	TRBJ2-7	TRBD1	.	CASSQGQGAREQYF	TGCGCCAGCAGCCAGGGACAGGGGGCGAGAGAGCAGTACTTC
TRBV4-2	TRBJ2-7	.	.	CASSQERTSYEQYF	TGTGCCAGCAGCCAAGAACGGACTTCCTACGAGCAGTACTTC
TRBV7-2	TRBJ2-3	TRBD2	.	CASSLGSPLAGGSTDTQYF	TGTGCCAGCAGCTTAGGATCCCCACTAGCGGGAGGCAGCACAGATACGCAGTATTTT
TRBV18	TRBJ1-2	TRBD1	.	CASSPPPGQGGSYGYTF	TGTGCCAGCTCACCACCCCCGGGACAGGGAGGATCGTATGGCTACACCTTC
TRBV2	TRBJ1-5	.	few	CASSVGIEYQPQHF	TGTGCCAGCAGTGTAGGGATTGAGTATCAGCCCCAGCATTTT
TRBV12-3/TRBV12-4	TRBJ2-7	.	.	CASSLVGGEQYF	TGTGCCAGCAGTTTAGTAGGGGGCGAGCAGTACTTC
TRBV6-1	TRBJ1-2	.	.	CASSEHRSYGYTF	TGTGCCAGCAGTGAACACAGGAGTTATGGCTACACCTTC
TRBV7-2	TRBJ1-1	.	.	CASSSLLNTEAFF	TGTGCCAGCAGCTCGCTTTTGAACACTGAAGCTTTCTTT
TRBV6-5	TRBJ1-1	.	.	CASSYGRRNTEAFF	TGTGCCAGCAGTTACGGCCGGAGGAACACTGAAGCTTTCTTT
TRBV9	TRBJ2-1	.	.	CASSATGNVGSNEQFF	TGTGCCAGCAGCGCAACAGGGAATGTTGGATCCAATGAGCAGTTCTTC
TRBV27	TRBJ2-1	TRBD2	.	CASTPGVAGGYNEQFF	TGTGCCAGCACCCCCGGTGTGGCGGGGGGTTACAATGAGCAGTTCTTC
TRBV7-9	TRBJ2-1	TRBD2	.	CATLGLAEPLSNEQFF	TGTGCCACCCTTGGACTAGCGGAGCCACTCTCCAATGAGCAGTTCTTC
TRBV6-5	TRBJ2-3	.	.	CACRGTLGSDTQYF	TGTGCCTGCCGGGGTACCCTCGGGTCCGATACGCAGTATTTT
TRBV6-5	TRBJ1-1	.	.	CASSNRRPRGTEAFF	TGTGCCAGCAGTAACCGACGGCCGAGAGGGACTGAAGCTTTCTTT
TRBV7-2	TRBJ1-5	.	once	CASSPRGRINQPQHF	TGTGCCAGCAGCCCCAGAGGCCGGATCAATCAGCCCCAGCATTTT
TRBV4-3	TRBJ1-3	.	.	CASSQDEFSTGNTIYF	TGCGCCAGCAGCCAAGACGAGTTCTCCACTGGAAACACCATATATTTT
TRBV9	TRBJ1-3	.	.	CASSVNWAYSGNTIYF	TGTGCCAGCAGCGTAAATTGGGCTTACTCTGGAAACACCATATATTTT
TRBV5-1	TRBJ2-1	TRBD2	.	CASTRLAGAPGRFF	TGCGCCAGCACACGACTAGCGGGAGCCCCGGGGCGGTTCTTC
TRBV19	TRBJ1-3	TRBD1	.	CASSVRNRGSGNTIYF	TGTGCCAGTAGTGTTCGAAACAGGGGATCTGGAAACACCATATATTTT
TRBV5-6	TRBJ1-5	.	.	CASSLGRSNQPQHF	TGTGCCAGCAGCCTGGGCCGTAGCAATCAGCCCCAGCATTTT
TRBV2	TRBJ1-1	TRBD1	.	CASSEAHRTGLTEAFF	TGTGCCAGCAGTGAAGCTCATCGGACAGGGCTCACTGAAGCTTTCTTT
TRBV2	TRBJ2-6	.	once	CASSTSGANVLTF	TGTGCCAGCAGTACCTCTGGGGCCAACGTCCTGACTTTC
TRBV7-2	TRBJ2-2	TRBD2	.	CASSFRAGGSGELFF	TGTGCCAGCAGCTTTAGAGCGGGAGGGTCCGGGGAGCTGTTTTTT
TRBV6-5	TRBJ1-5	.	.	CASSYGGPNQPQHF	TGTGCCAGCAGTTACGGTGGTCCCAATCAGCCCCAGCATTTT
TRBV30	TRBJ2-5	TRBD2	.	CAWKPGGETQYF	TGTGCCTGGAAACCGGGGGGAGAGACCCAGTACTTC
TRBV6-6	TRBJ2-3	.	.	CASSPKGSRRSSTDTQYF	TGTGCCAGCAGTCCGAAAGGGTCACGGCGATCAAGCACAGATACGCAGTATTTT
TRBV7-9	TRBJ1-6	.	few	CASSSTGTPGGSYNSPLHF	TGTGCCAGCAGCTCCACCGGGACCCCTGGAGGCTCCTATAATTCACCCCTCCACTTT
TRBV5-1	TRBJ1-6	.	.	CASSFDAQNSPLHF	TGCGCCAGCAGCTTCGACGCTCAAAATTCACCCCTCCACTTT
TRBV19	TRBJ1-5	.	.	CASSRRDQPQHF	TGTGCCAGTAGTAGGCGGGATCAGCCCCAGCATTTT
TRBV3-1/TRBV3-2	TRBJ2-7	.	.	CASSPSGTLEQYF	TGTGCCAGCAGCCCCTCCGGGACACTCGAGCAGTACTTC
TRBV2	TRBJ2-1	.	.	CASSRTFLDNEQFF	TGTGCCAGCTCTAGGACATTCTTGGACAATGAGCAGTTCTTC
TRBV6-2/TRBV6-3	TRBJ2-1	TRBD2	once	CASSYGTSGGLLGQFF	TGTGCCAGCAGTTACGGGACTAGCGGGGGGCTTCTAGGCCAGTTCTTC
TRBV3-1/TRBV3-2	TRBJ1-1	TRBD1	.	CASSYQGARTEAFF	TGTGCCAGCAGCTATCAGGGGGCGAGGACTGAAGCTTTCTTT
TRBV6-5	TRBJ2-7	TRBD2	.	CASSYSGSGARYEQYF	TGTGCCAGCAGTTACTCCGGGAGCGGGGCGAGATACGAGCAGTACTTC
TRBV19	TRBJ1-1	TRBD1	.	CASIDRGNTEAFF	TGTGCCAGTATTGACAGGGGGAACACTGAAGCTTTCTTT
TRBV7-2	TRBJ2-5	.	.	CASSPNVWGGTKTQYF	TGTGCCAGCAGCCCCAATGTTTGGGGGGGCACGAAGACCCAGTACTTC
TRBV5-1	TRBJ1-2	.	.	CASSPEGGNYGYTF	TGCGCCAGCAGCCCTGAGGGGGGAAACTATGGCTACACCTTC
TRBV30	TRBJ2-7	.	.	CAWSPGDRQYF	TGTGCCTGGAGTCCGGGCGACCGGCAGTACTTC
TRBV11-1	TRBJ2-7	TRBD1	.	CASSRLRDRSYEQYF	TGTGCCAGCAGCCGACTCCGGGACAGATCCTACGAGCAGTACTTC
TRBV6-5	TRBJ1-1	.	.	CASSYSWNTEAFF	TGTGCCAGCAGTTACTCGTGGAACACTGAAGCTTTCTTT